These 18 T cell receptor beta chains were sequenced from one sample in a study of blood T cell repertoires in COVID-19. Method: immunoSEQ multiplex PCR; TCRdb's copy keeps in-frame clones and lacks some. Among around 190,000 clones listed, 80% to 90% were seen once. The source material was peripheral blood. Receptors were obtained from a man aged 45-65 years with active or convalescent COVID-19.

This sequence joins TRBV3-1 (or the pseudogene TRBV3-2) and TRBJ2-7, with a weak D call TRBD1 (6 bases). Germline values: CDR1 LGHDT, CDR2 YNNKEL (reference sequence). The CDR3 is made up of 15 amino acids. V was pared by 1 base and J by 5 bases, with 15 bases between. For the CDR3, the DNA is TGTGCCAGCAGCCAAGGATCGGCCAGGGGCCACGAGCAGTACTTC. This translates into CASSQGSARGHEQYF.

The rearrangement uses TRBV12-3 or TRBV12-4 and TRBJ1-2; tentative D call: TRBD1 (6 bases). Trimming took off 7 bases at V and 1 base at J, with 10 bases between the two ends. This CDR3 contains 13 residues. The CDR3 sequence is CASKRTVNYGYTF. The CDR3 nucleotides read TGTGCCAGCAAGAGGACAGTTAACTATGGCTACACCTTC.

This chain links TRBV27 with TRBJ2-1; 7 nucleotides align to TRBD1. This CDR3 is built from 14 residues. Germline V CDR1 and CDR2: MNHEY, SMNVEV (reference sequence). J gave up 5 bases and V 3 bases, and 4 bases lay outside the gene matches. This CDR3 is CASSFDRVNNEQFF. CDR3 nucleotides: TGTGCCAGCAGTTTCGACAGGGTCAACAATGAGCAGTTCTTC.

The chain recombines TRBV7-7 with TRBJ2-5; TRBD2 aligns across 7 bases. CDR3 size: 14 residues. CDR1 and CDR2 from the germline V gene are SSHAT and FNYEAQ (reference sequence). Trimming removed 5 bases from V and 7 bases from J; junction bases left unmatched: 10. The CDR3 bases are TGTGCCAGCAGCCGCGGACTAGAATTATCGACCCAGTACTTC. Its protein product is CASSRGLELSTQYF.

The chain uses TRBV5-7 and TRBJ2-2, with TRBD1 as a possible D gene (7 bases). TRBV5-7 carries the ORF label, with uncertain function. CDR3 length: 16 amino acids. V was trimmed by 4 bases and J by 4 bases, leaving 17 bases between them. The CDR3 sequence is CASSGDREDGTGELFF. The CDR3 DNA sequence: TGTGCCAGCAGCGGTGACAGGGAGGATGGCACCGGGGAGCTGTTTTTT.

This rearrangement joins TRBV28 to TRBJ2-3; D gene unclear. The ends were cut back, 1 base at V and 5 bases at J, with 4 bases in the middle. Germline CDR1 is MDHEN and CDR2 is SYDVKM. This CDR3 contains 12 residues. CDR3 protein: CASSLSVDTQYF. The CDR3 bases are TGTGCCAGCAGTTTATCGGTAGATACGCAGTATTTT.

The chain employs TRBV14 and TRBJ1-1, with 8 bases identical to TRBD1. The V gene end was trimmed by 2 bases and the J gene end by 11 bases; junction bases not matched to a gene: 10. This CDR3 spans 14 amino acids. The germline gives CDR1 SGHDN, CDR2 FVKESK. The CDR3 coding sequence is TGTGCCAGCAGCCAAACTGGACAGGGAAGGTTGGCTTTCTTT. It encodes CASSQTGQGRLAFF.

The rearrangement joins TRBV19 to TRBJ2-2; TRBD2 might be the D (6 bases). Per the germline V gene, CDR1 is LNHDA and CDR2 is SQIVND (reference sequence). V shed 10 bases and J shed 6 bases, with 12 bases lying between them. The CDR3 extends over 12 amino acids. CDR3: CATLEGSGELFF. DNA of the CDR3: TGTGCCACCCTGGAGGGGTCCGGGGAGCTGTTTTTT.

This clone has only one observation. The genes are TRBV5-1 and TRBJ1-2; the D gene is possibly TRBD1 (6 bases). CDR3 length equals 14 residues. V was pared by 0 bases and J by 2 bases, with 8 bases between. Germline loops: CDR1 SGHRS, CDR2 YFSETQ. CDR3 DNA: TGCGCCAGCAGCTTGGAGCAGGGGAACTATGGCTACACCTTC. Translated: CASSLEQGNYGYTF.

In DNA, the CDR3 is TGCGCCAGCAGCTTGGATACAGCTGAAACTGAAGCTTTCTTT. This sequence encodes CASSLDTAETEAFF. This rearrangement joins TRBV5-1 to TRBJ1-1; D remains unclear. The CDR3 extends over 14 amino acids. Germline values: CDR1 SGHRS, CDR2 YFSETQ. V dropped 0 bases and J dropped 5 bases, with 11 bases sitting between them.

In regard to this clone: Other DNA sequences in this sample translate to the same CDR3. This chain links TRBV5-6 with TRBJ1-5; D may be TRBD1 (5 bases). Germline V gene lookup returns CDR1 SGHDT and CDR2 YYEEEE. Trimming cost V 4 bases and J 6 bases, with 8 bases left between them. The CDR3 covers 12 residues. In DNA, the CDR3 is TGTGCCAGCAGCCAGGGTTTTCAGCCCCAGCATTTT. Its protein product is CASSQGFQPQHF.

The chain is built from TRBV19 and TRBJ2-2; perhaps TRBD1 as D (5 bases). This CDR3 has 13 amino acids. The germline V gene has CDR1 LNHDA and CDR2 SQIVND (reference sequence). Trimming removed 6 bases from V and 7 bases from J, with 12 bases in between. The DNA for the CDR3 is TGTGCCAGTAGCCCTGACAGAGGCGGGGAGCTGTTTTTT. This translates into CASSPDRGGELFF. Full variable domain (rest looked up from reference TRBV19 and TRBJ2-2): DGGITQSPKYLFRKEGQNVTLSCEQNLNHDAMYWYRQDPGQGLRLIYYSQIVNDFQKGDIAEGYSVSREKKESFPLTVTSAQKNPTAFYLCASSPDRGGELFFGEGSRLTVL.

This chain connects TRBV7-3 to TRBJ2-2; possible D gene TRBD2, 6 bases. This CDR3 comprises 19 residues. Trimming removed 1 base from V and 0 bases from J, with 18 bases in between. Looked up from germline, CDR1 is SGHTA and CDR2 is FQGTGA. The DNA of the CDR3 is TGTGCCAGCAGCTTAAGGAGCGGGCCAGGCGTTTCGAACACCGGGGAGCTGTTTTTT. Encoded protein: CASSLRSGPGVSNTGELFF.

This clone was found once. The rearrangement links TRBV7-9 to TRBJ2-5; no firm D call. CDR3 length: 13 amino acids. Germline V CDR1 and CDR2: SEHNR, FQNEAQ (reference sequence). V was cut by 2 bases and J by 3 bases, with 7 bases left in between. In DNA, the CDR3 is TGTGCCAGCAGCTTACTCCAGAAAGAGACCCAGTACTTC. This translates into CASSLLQKETQYF.

This clone has just one count. The chain carries TRBV28 and TRBJ2-7; no reliable D call. V dropped 3 bases and J dropped 6 bases, with 12 bases sitting between them. The CDR3 is made up of 13 amino acids. Germline CDR1 reads MDHEN; CDR2 reads SYDVKM. This chain's CDR3 is CASSFLDLGEQYF. The CDR3 DNA sequence: TGTGCCAGCAGTTTTTTGGATCTAGGCGAGCAGTACTTC.

The rearrangement links TRBV19 to TRBJ2-7, with 7 bases identical to TRBD1. The CDR3 spans 15 residues. CDR1 is LNHDA, CDR2 SQIVND, per germline (reference sequence). Trimming took 4 bases from V and 3 from J; bases not matched to a gene: 9. For the CDR3, the DNA is TGTGCCAGTAGTACCCCGGGACAGAGGCTCTACGAGCAGTACTTC. Its protein product is CASSTPGQRLYEQYF.

The chain recombines TRBV9 with TRBJ2-3, with TRBD1 identical over 8 bases. The length of the CDR3 is 14 residues. The germline gives CDR1 SGDLS, CDR2 YYNGEE. V lost 0 bases and J lost 7; bases outside the gene matches: 4. The CDR3 DNA reads as TGTGCCAGCAGCGTAGCAGGGGGCGCGAATACGCAGTATTTT. It encodes CASSVAGGANTQYF.

This clone has only a few counts. The chain couples TRBV7-2 to TRBJ2-7; a possible D gene is TRBD2 (6 bases). Between the trimmed V and J ends, which lost 1 base and 1 base, there was a span of 11 bases. CDR1 and CDR2 (germline): SGHTA, FQGNSA. CDR3 length: 15 amino acids. This chain's CDR3 is CASSLGSGGSYEQYF. CDR3 in DNA: TGTGCCAGCAGCTTAGGGTCCGGGGGATCCTACGAGCAGTACTTC.